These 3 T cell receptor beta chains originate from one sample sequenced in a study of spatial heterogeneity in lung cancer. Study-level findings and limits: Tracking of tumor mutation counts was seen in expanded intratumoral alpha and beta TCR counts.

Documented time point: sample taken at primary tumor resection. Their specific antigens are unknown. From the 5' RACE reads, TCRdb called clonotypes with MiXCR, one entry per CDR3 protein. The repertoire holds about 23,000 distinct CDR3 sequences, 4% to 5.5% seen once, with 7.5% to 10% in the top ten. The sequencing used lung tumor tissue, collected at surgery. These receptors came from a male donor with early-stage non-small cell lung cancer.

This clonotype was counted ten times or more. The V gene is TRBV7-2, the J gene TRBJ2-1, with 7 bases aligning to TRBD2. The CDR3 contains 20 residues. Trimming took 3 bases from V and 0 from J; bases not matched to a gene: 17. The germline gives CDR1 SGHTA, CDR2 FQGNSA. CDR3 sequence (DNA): TGTGCCAGCAGCTTGGGGCAGTTTATAGCGGGCAGTAGCTCCTACAATGAGCAGTTCTTC. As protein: CASSLGQFIAGSSSYNEQFF.

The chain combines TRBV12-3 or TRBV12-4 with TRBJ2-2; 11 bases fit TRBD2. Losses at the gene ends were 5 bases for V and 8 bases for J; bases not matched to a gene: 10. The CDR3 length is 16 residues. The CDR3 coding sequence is TGTGCCAGCAGTCAGCCGGGACTAGCGGTTCTAGGGGAGCTGTTTTTT. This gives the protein CASSQPGLAVLGELFF.

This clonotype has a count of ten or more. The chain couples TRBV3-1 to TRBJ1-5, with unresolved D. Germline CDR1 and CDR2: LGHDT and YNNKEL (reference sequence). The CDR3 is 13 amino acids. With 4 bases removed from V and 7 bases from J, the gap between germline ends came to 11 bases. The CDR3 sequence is CASSPPGGQPQHF. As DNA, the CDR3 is TGTGCCAGCAGCCCGCCCGGAGGGCAGCCCCAGCATTTT. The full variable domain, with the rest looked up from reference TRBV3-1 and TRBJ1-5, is DTAVSQTPKYLVTQMGNDKSIKCEQNLGHDTMYWYKQDSKKFLKIMFSYNNKELIINETVPNRFSPKSPDKAHLNLHINSLELGDSAVYFCASSPPGGQPQHFGDGTRLSIL.